These 9 T cell receptor beta chains were all obtained from the same sample, sequenced in a study of T cell responses to AZD1222 COVID-19 vaccine (dated by TCRdb to the early 2020s). The sample's time point, from its label and the paper: baseline before first vaccination. Libraries came from the immunoSEQ multiplex PCR assay. Held by TCRdb, this immuneACCESS table contains in-frame sequences only and omits some clones. Under half of the omission traces to an unresolved V gene where checked; the cause of the rest is unknown. The sample data list around 80,000 clones, and 88% of these were observed just once. The top ten hold roughly a tenth of the sample. The sample consisted of peripheral blood, taken on day 0 of AZD1222 vaccination. The receptors shown here come from an adult in good health.

This chain uses TRBV4-2 with TRBJ2-4; D call uncertain. CDR3 size: 13 residues. CDR1 LGHNA and CDR2 YNFKEQ come from the germline V gene. Trimming left V 1 base short and J 2 bases short, with 3 bases between. DNA for the CDR3: TGTGCCAGCAGCCAAGGGACCAAAAACATTCAGTACTTC. Its translation is CASSQGTKNIQYF.

V is TRBV7-2 and J is TRBJ2-7; the D is unclear. CDR3 length equals 14 residues. Germline-derived CDR1 and CDR2 are SGHTA and FQGNSA. The V and J ends lost 4 bases and 1 base respectively, with 11 bases between them. The CDR3 DNA follows: TGTGCCAGCAGCTCCGCCGGAGAATCCTACGAGCAGTACGTC. It yields the protein CASSSAGESYEQYV.

The CDR3 DNA is TGCAGCGTTAACCACAGGGGGCGATACAATGAGCAGTTCTTC. Translated: CSVNHRGRYNEQFF. The chain carries TRBV29-1 and TRBJ2-1, with TRBD1 matching 9 bases. Germline V CDR1 and CDR2: SQVTM, ANQGSEA. The ends lost 5 bases at V and 4 bases at J; junction bases unmatched: 6. CDR3 length: 14 amino acids.

This clone was seen only a few times. This chain's CDR3 is CASSSEGRGGTDTQYF. The DNA for the CDR3 is TGTGCCAGCAGCTCCGAGGGACGGGGGGGCACAGATACGCAGTATTTT. The chain uses TRBV7-2 and TRBJ2-3; 7 bases fit TRBD2. With 4 bases clipped from V and 1 base from J, the junction kept 8 bases outside the gene matches. Looked up from germline, CDR1 is SGHTA and CDR2 is FQGNSA. This CDR3 region has 16 residues.

This chain uses TRBV27 with TRBJ1-5; 7 positions match TRBD1. Germline CDR1 MNHEY, CDR2 SMNVEV (reference sequence). The V gene end was trimmed by 1 base and the J gene end by 7 bases; junction bases not matched to a gene: 13. This CDR3 is built from 17 residues. CDR3 coding DNA: TGTGCCAGCAGTTTATACGGGTCCAGGGGGTACGGGCAGCCCCAGCATTTT. This gives the protein CASSLYGSRGYGQPQHF.

V and J are TRBV28 and TRBJ1-4; the D is unclear. In germline, CDR1 is MDHEN, CDR2 SYDVKM. The germline V and J ends were trimmed by 6 bases and 5 bases, with 13 bases remaining between them. The CDR3 covers 14 residues. The CDR3 loop reads CASSRGALNEKLFF. The CDR3 DNA sequence: TGTGCCAGCAGCCGAGGCGCGTTAAATGAAAAACTGTTTTTT.

J is TRBJ1-1 and V is TRBV28; D is uncertain. Germline CDR1 reads MDHEN; CDR2 reads SYDVKM. V lost 6 bases to trimming and J lost 3 bases, with 11 bases between them. CDR3 length equals 13 residues. CDR3: CASSLDRDTEAFF. The CDR3 coding sequence is TGTGCCAGCAGCCTCGACCGGGACACTGAAGCTTTCTTT.

The V and J genes are TRBV3-1 (or the pseudogene TRBV3-2) and TRBJ2-2; D not certain. Between the trimmed V and J ends, which lost 4 bases and 6 bases, there was a span of 12 bases. The CDR3 spans 14 residues. Germline V gene data show CDR1 as LGHDT and CDR2 as YNNKEL (reference sequence). The CDR3 nucleotides are TGTGCCAGCAGCCGTGCGACGTCTGCCGGGGAGCTGTTTTTT. Translation gives CASSRATSAGELFF.

This chain links TRBV28 with TRBJ2-3; no definite D call. The CDR3 runs 11 residues. Trimming shortened V by 6 bases and J by 7 bases, and 8 bases separated the two germline ends. From germline, CDR1 is MDHEN and CDR2 SYDVKM. The CDR3 sequence: CASSRMYTQYF. CDR3 nucleotides: TGTGCCAGCAGCCGGATGTATACGCAGTATTTT.